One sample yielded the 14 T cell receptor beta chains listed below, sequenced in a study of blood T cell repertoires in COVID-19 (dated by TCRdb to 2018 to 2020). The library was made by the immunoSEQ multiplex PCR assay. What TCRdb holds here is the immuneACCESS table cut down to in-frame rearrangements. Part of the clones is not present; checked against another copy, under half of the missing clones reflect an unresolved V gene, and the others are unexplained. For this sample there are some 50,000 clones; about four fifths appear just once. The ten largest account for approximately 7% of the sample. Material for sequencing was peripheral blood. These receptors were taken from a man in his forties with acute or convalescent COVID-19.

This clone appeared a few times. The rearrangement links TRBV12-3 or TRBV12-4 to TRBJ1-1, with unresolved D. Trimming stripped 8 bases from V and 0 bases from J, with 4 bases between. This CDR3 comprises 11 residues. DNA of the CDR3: TGTGCCAGCGCAGTGAACACTGAAGCTTTCTTT. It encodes CASAVNTEAFF.

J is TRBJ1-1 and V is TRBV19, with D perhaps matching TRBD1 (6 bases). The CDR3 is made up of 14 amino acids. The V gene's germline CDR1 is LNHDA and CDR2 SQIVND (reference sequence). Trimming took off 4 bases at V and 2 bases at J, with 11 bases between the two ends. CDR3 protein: CASSRTASNTEAFF. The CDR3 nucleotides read TGTGCCAGTAGTAGGACAGCTTCTAACACTGAAGCTTTCTTT.

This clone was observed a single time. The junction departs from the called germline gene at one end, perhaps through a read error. CDR3 sequence reads: CAISESDKYSENTIYF. The CDR3, as DNA: TGTGCCATCAGTGAGTCGGACAAGTATTCTGAAAACACCATATATTTT. The chain joins TRBV10-3 to TRBJ1-3; possibly TRBD1 for D (5 bases). Looked up from germline, CDR1 is ENHRY and CDR2 is SYGVKD. The CDR3 sequence is 16 residues long.

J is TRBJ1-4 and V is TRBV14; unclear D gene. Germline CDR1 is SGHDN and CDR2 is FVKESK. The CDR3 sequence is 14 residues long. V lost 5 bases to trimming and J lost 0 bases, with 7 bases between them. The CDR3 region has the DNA TGTGCCAGCAGCTCCGCGGCAACTAATGAAAAACTGTTTTTT. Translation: CASSSAATNEKLFF. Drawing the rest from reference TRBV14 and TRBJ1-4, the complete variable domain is EAGVTQFPSHSVIEKGQTVTLRCDPISGHDNLYWYRRVMGKEIKFLLHFVKESKQDESGMPNNRFLAERTGGTYSTLKVQPAELEDSGVYFCASSSAATNEKLFFGSGTQLSVL.

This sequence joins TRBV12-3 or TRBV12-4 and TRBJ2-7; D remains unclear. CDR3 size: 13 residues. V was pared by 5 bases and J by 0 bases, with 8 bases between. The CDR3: CASSRSNSYEQYF. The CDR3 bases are TGTGCCAGCAGTCGTAGTAACTCCTACGAGCAGTACTTC.

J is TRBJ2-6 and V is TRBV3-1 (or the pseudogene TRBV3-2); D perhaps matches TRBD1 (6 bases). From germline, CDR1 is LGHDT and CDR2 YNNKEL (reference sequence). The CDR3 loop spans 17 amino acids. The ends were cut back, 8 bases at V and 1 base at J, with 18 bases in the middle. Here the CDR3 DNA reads TGTGCCAGCCTTAGGGGACACCCTTCTTCTGGGGCCAACGTCCTGACTTTC. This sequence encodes CASLRGHPSSGANVLTF.

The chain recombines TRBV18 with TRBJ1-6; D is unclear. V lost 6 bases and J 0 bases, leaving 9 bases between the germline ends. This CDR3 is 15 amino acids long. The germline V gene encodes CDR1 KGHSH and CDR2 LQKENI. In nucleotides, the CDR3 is TGTGCCAGCTCGCCATGGAGCTCCTATAATTCACCCCTCCACTTT. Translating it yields CASSPWSSYNSPLHF.

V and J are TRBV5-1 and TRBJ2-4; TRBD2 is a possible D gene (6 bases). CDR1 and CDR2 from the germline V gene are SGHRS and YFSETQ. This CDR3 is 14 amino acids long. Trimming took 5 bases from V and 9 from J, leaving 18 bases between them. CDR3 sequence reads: CASSENSGAGIQYF. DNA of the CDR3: TGCGCCAGCAGTGAAAACAGTGGAGCGGGCATTCAGTACTTC.

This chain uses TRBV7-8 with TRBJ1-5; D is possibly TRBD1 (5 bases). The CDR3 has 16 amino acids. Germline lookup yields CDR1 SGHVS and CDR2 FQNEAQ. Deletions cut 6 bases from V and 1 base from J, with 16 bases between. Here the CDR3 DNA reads TGTGCCAGCAGTAGCTTGTCAGGGTACAGCAATCAGCCCCAGCATTTT. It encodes CASSSLSGYSNQPQHF.

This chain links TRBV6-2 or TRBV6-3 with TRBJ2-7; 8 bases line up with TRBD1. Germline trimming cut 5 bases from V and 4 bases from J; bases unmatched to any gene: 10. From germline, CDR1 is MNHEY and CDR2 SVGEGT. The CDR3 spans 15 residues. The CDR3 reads CASSQTGTGRYEQYF. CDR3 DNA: TGTGCCAGCAGTCAAACCGGGACAGGCAGATACGAGCAGTACTTC.

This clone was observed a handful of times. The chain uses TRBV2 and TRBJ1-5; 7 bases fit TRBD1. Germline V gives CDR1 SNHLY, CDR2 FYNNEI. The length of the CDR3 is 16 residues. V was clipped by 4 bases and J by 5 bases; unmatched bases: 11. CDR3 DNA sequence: TGTGCCAGCAGTGTAGGGGGCGGACTCCTTCATCAGCCCCAGCATTTT. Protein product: CASSVGGGLLHQPQHF.

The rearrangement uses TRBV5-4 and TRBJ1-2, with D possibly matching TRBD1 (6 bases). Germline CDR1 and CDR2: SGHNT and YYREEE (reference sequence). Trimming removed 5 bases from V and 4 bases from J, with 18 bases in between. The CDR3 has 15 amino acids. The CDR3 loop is CASSTATVRGYGYTF. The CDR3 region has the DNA TGTGCCAGCAGTACCGCCACTGTCAGGGGCTATGGCTACACCTTC.

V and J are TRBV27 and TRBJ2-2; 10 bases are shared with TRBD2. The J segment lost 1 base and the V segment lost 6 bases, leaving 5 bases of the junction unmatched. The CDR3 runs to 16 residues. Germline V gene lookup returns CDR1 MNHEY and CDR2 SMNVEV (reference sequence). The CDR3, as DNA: TGTGCCAGCAGGCCACAGCGGGGGGGGAACACCGGGGAGCTGTTTTTT. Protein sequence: CASRPQRGGNTGELFF.

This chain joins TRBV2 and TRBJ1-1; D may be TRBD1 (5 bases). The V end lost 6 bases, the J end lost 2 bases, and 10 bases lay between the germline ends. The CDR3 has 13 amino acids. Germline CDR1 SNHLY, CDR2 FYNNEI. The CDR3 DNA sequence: TGTGCCAGCAGGGTCGACAGAAACACTGAAGCTTTCTTT. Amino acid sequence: CASRVDRNTEAFF. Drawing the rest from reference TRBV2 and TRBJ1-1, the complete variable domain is EPEVTQTPSHQVTQMGQEVILRCVPISNHLYFYWYRQILGQKVEFLVSFYNNEISEKSEIFDDQFSVERPDGSNFTLKIRSTKLEDSAMYFCASRVDRNTEAFFGQGTRLTVV.